The next 5 T cell receptor beta chains were all read from a single sample in a study of technical replicates of blood from a few donors. Libraries were prepared by immunoSEQ multiplex PCR; TCRdb keeps only in-frame clonotypes and omits some of them. The sample contains around 80,000 clones, 93% of which appear only once. Sequencing was done on a sample of T cells isolated from PBMCs. These receptors all come from a human donor in good health.

The chain recombines TRBV27 with TRBJ1-1; 7 bases fit TRBD1. Germline lookup yields CDR1 MNHEY and CDR2 SMNVEV (reference sequence). J was trimmed by 7 bases and V by 4 bases; bases with no gene match: 12. The CDR3 is 15 amino acids. The CDR3 nucleotides read TGTGCCAGCAGTTCGCCTAGACAGGGCGGGAATGAAGCTTTCTTT. Protein sequence: CASSSPRQGGNEAFF.

The chain has TRBV6-1 and TRBJ1-3; D may be TRBD1 (5 bases). The CDR3 extends over 14 amino acids. V was trimmed by 7 bases and J by 2 bases, leaving 12 bases between them. Germline CDR1 reads MNHNS; CDR2 reads SASEGT. The CDR3 loop reads CASMRQSPGNTIYF. The CDR3 nucleotides read TGTGCCAGCATGCGACAGAGCCCTGGAAACACCATATATTTT.

This rearrangement joins TRBV7-2 to TRBJ2-1; D ambiguous. The CDR3 has 14 residues. V shed 6 bases and J shed 0 bases, with 9 bases lying between them. Germline V CDR1 and CDR2: SGHTA, FQGNSA. The CDR3 coding sequence is TGTGCCAGCAGACAAGTAAACTCCTACAATGAGCAGTTCTTC. Translated: CASRQVNSYNEQFF.

V gene TRBV5-4 combines with J gene TRBJ2-7; a possible D gene is TRBD2 (5 bases). CDR1 and CDR2 from the germline V gene are SGHNT and YYREEE (reference sequence). Trimming pared 7 bases from V and 0 bases from J, leaving 17 bases between. CDR3 size: 15 residues. The CDR3 coding sequence is TGTGCCAGCGAGGTCCGGGGTACCCTCTCCTACGAGCAGTACTTC. Translation: CASEVRGTLSYEQYF.

The chain combines TRBV2 with TRBJ2-7; TRBD2 aligns across 9 bases. V was clipped by 2 bases and J by 4 bases; unmatched bases: 9. Germline CDR1 is SNHLY and CDR2 is FYNNEI. This CDR3 has 16 amino acids. CDR3 amino acids: CASSEIVGTSSYEQYF. Written as DNA, the CDR3 is TGTGCCAGCAGTGAAATTGTGGGGACTAGCTCGTACGAGCAGTACTTC.